These 22 T cell receptor beta chains share one sample of origin, sequenced in a study of human T cells and chemical hapten exposure. MiXCR, run by TCRdb on the RACE reads, gives a single entry per CDR3 protein. The table shows roughly 100,000 distinct CDR3 sequences, with around 10% occurring only once. Time point defined: pre-sensitization, week 0. Indicated treatment: therapeutic diphenylcyclopropenone sensitization with weekly scalp DPC. The input for sequencing was whole blood, taken in connection with sensitization to the hapten diphenylcyclopropenone (DPC). These receptors originate from a woman between 40 and 55 years old with alopecia areata. Some clones in this sample may be carry-over from other donors' samples.

This clonotype has a count of ten or more. This chain uses TRBV7-9 with TRBJ2-3, with 7 bases lining up with TRBD2. Losses at the gene ends were 5 bases for V and 1 base for J; bases not matched to a gene: 9. This CDR3 region has 16 residues. Germline lookup yields CDR1 SEHNR and CDR2 FQNEAQ (reference sequence). The CDR3 DNA sequence: TGTGCCAGCAGCACCGTGCTAGCGGTACGCACAGATACGCAGTATTTT. Amino acids: CASSTVLAVRTDTQYF.

This clonotype was seen many times. V and J are TRBV7-9 and TRBJ2-1, with a weak D call TRBD1 (5 bases). From germline, CDR1 is SEHNR and CDR2 FQNEAQ (reference sequence). This CDR3 contains 15 residues. Trimming shortened V by 5 bases and J by 8 bases, and 19 bases separated the two germline ends. CDR3: CASSPRSGILDEQFF. As DNA, the CDR3 is TGTGCCAGCAGCCCTCGGTCAGGGATTTTGGATGAGCAGTTCTTC.

On this clonotype itself: This may come from a read error, since a much larger clone is one base off. CDR3 in DNA: TGCAGTGCCCCTGAACAGGGCCCTGGAAACACCGTATATTTT. Translated, it gives CSAPEQGPGNTVYF. The chain is built from TRBV20-1 and TRBJ1-3; tentatively, D is TRBD1 (6 bases). Germline V gene sequence: CDR1 DFQATT, CDR2 SNEGSKA (reference sequence). CDR3 size: 14 residues.

Comment on this clonotype: It differs at one base from a far larger clone, so likely a read error. The chain links TRBV5-1 to TRBJ2-5, with D unclear. Per germline, CDR1 SGHRS and CDR2 YFSETQ. This CDR3 contains 11 residues. CDR3 DNA sequence: TGCGCCAGCAGCTTCCAACAGACCCAGTACTTC. It specifies CASSFQQTQYF.

This clonotype was picked up many times. The rearrangement uses TRBV7-2 and TRBJ2-6; TRBD1 aligns across 8 bases. Germline V gives CDR1 SGHTA, CDR2 FQGNSA. This CDR3 is built from 19 residues. Unmatched junction bases numbered 11, after V lost 4 bases and J lost 0 bases. The CDR3 is CASSSRGQGALSGANVLTF. The CDR3 DNA is TGTGCCAGCAGCTCAAGAGGGCAGGGGGCCCTCTCTGGGGCCAACGTCCTGACTTTC.

This clonotype came up many times. The rearrangement uses TRBV25-1 and TRBJ2-3, with D uncertain. Deletions cut 3 bases from V and 2 bases from J, with 9 bases between. Per the germline V gene, CDR1 is MGHDK and CDR2 is SYGVNS. The CDR3 totals 14 residues. DNA of the CDR3: TGTGCCAGCAGTGACTCCAAAATCACAGATACGCAGTATTTT. Its translation: CASSDSKITDTQYF.

This clonotype was counted at least ten times. The rearrangement uses TRBV27 and TRBJ1-2; the D is unclear. V dropped 6 bases and J dropped 4 bases, with 21 bases sitting between them. The CDR3 consists of 16 residues. Germline CDR1 MNHEY, CDR2 SMNVEV (reference sequence). The chain's CDR3 is CASSPQPPPLLYGYTF. CDR3 nucleotide sequence: TGTGCCAGCAGCCCCCAACCTCCCCCGCTCCTCTATGGCTACACCTTC.

The sample holds many counts of this clonotype. The chain joins TRBV19 to TRBJ2-5; no clear D. Germline CDR1 reads LNHDA; CDR2 reads SQIVND (reference sequence). Between the trimmed V and J ends, which lost 3 bases and 5 bases, there was a span of 4 bases. CDR3 length: 11 amino acids. DNA of the CDR3: TGTGCCAGTAGTATTACGGAGACCCAGTACTTC. It translates to CASSITETQYF.

This chain connects TRBV27 to TRBJ2-7, with TRBD2 as a possible D gene (6 bases). The CDR3 consists of 15 residues. The V end lost 0 bases, the J end lost 2 bases, and 11 bases lay between the germline ends. The V gene's germline CDR1 is MNHEY and CDR2 SMNVEV (reference sequence). The CDR3 DNA is TGTGCCAGCAGTTTATCAGGGACTCTAGCCTACGAGCAGTACTTC. As protein: CASSLSGTLAYEQYF.

This chain joins TRBV7-6 and TRBJ2-1; perhaps TRBD2 as D (6 bases). This CDR3 comprises 15 residues. The germline V gene encodes CDR1 SGHVS and CDR2 FNYEAQ. V lost 4 bases and J lost 7, with 17 bases in between. As DNA, the CDR3 is TGTGCCAGCAGCTCACCGGGACTGGGACCGAATGAGCAGTTCTTC. It translates to CASSSPGLGPNEQFF.

This clonotype came up many times. The chain uses TRBV25-1 and TRBJ2-7, with 7 positions matching TRBD2. Germline V gives CDR1 MGHDK, CDR2 SYGVNS. The length of the CDR3 is 15 residues. V shed 5 bases, J shed 4 bases, and the junction held 11 bases outside the gene matches. As DNA, the CDR3 is TGTGCCAGCAGTCAGAATGCGGGGGAGACTTACGAGCAGTACTTC. As protein: CASSQNAGETYEQYF.

This clonotype was detected ten times or more. The J gene is TRBJ2-3, the V gene TRBV6-2 or TRBV6-3, with D possibly being TRBD1 (5 bases). The germline V gene encodes CDR1 MNHEY and CDR2 SVGEGT. V lost 2 bases, J lost 0 bases, and 12 bases lay in between. This CDR3 region has 16 residues. CDR3 coding DNA: TGTGCCAGCAGTTACCAGGACACCTCTAGCACAGATACGCAGTATTTT. Translation gives CASSYQDTSSTDTQYF.

The table lists this clonotype with many counts. The chain couples TRBV20-1 to TRBJ1-6, with TRBD1 matching 11 bases. The trim removed 6 bases at V and 6 bases at J, leaving 7 bases unmatched. The CDR3 is 15 amino acids. Germline V gives CDR1 DFQATT, CDR2 SNEGSKA (reference sequence). CDR3 DNA sequence: TGCAGTGCGTGGACAGGGGGCGCGTTTAATTCACCCCTCCACTTT. Its translation is CSAWTGGAFNSPLHF.

This clonotype has a handful of counts. The V and J genes are TRBV10-3 and TRBJ1-1; weak D call: TRBD1 (5 bases). V was pared by 8 bases and J by 0 bases, with 7 bases between. Germline CDR1 ENHRY, CDR2 SYGVKD. The CDR3 is 12 residues long. The CDR3 spells CAIQGLNTEAFF. In DNA, the CDR3 is TGTGCCATCCAGGGACTGAACACTGAAGCTTTCTTT.

The chain combines TRBV4-3 with TRBJ1-4; the D gene is possibly TRBD1 (5 bases). Trimming stripped 1 base from V and 2 bases from J, with 17 bases between. The CDR3 contains 18 residues. The germline CDR1 and CDR2 sequences are LGHNA and YSLEER. As DNA, the CDR3 is TGCGCCAGCAGCCAAGTAGTCCAGCCCGGGGGTACTAATGAAAAACTGTTTTTT. Its protein product is CASSQVVQPGGTNEKLFF.

This clonotype occurred many times. The chain links TRBV10-3 to TRBJ2-3; 9 bases agree with TRBD2. CDR3 length equals 15 residues. The germline V gene has CDR1 ENHRY and CDR2 SYGVKD. The ends lost 3 bases at V and 10 bases at J; junction bases unmatched: 11. This chain's CDR3 is CAISDLAGLALSQYF. DNA of the CDR3: TGTGCCATCAGTGATCTAGCGGGGTTAGCGTTGTCGCAGTATTTT.

This clonotype was picked up many times. The gene calls are TRBV5-1 and TRBJ1-4; TRBD1 matches 11 bases. There are 14 residues in the CDR3. Germline lookup yields CDR1 SGHRS and CDR2 YFSETQ. Germline trimming cut 3 bases from V and 7 bases from J; bases unmatched to any gene: 2. CDR3 nucleotides: TGCGCCAGCAGCTCCGGACAGGGGGCTGAAAAACTGTTTTTT. Translated, it gives CASSSGQGAEKLFF. Complete variable domain (other parts from reference TRBV5-1 and TRBJ1-4): KAGVTQTPRYLIKTRGQQVTLSCSPISGHRSVSWYQQTPGQGLQFLFEYFSETQRNKGNFPGRFSGRQFSNSRSEMNVSTLELGDSALYLCASSSGQGAEKLFFGSGTQLSVL.

This clonotype has more than one count but fewer than ten. This chain links TRBV5-5 with TRBJ1-2; D perhaps matches TRBD1 (6 bases). The ends were cut back, 1 base at V and 0 bases at J, with 10 bases in the middle. The CDR3 has 15 amino acids. Per the germline V gene, CDR1 is SGHKS and CDR2 is YYEKEE (reference sequence). CDR3 bases: TGTGCCAGCAGCTTGACCAGGACAGCTAACTATGGCTACACCTTC. This sequence encodes CASSLTRTANYGYTF.

This chain connects TRBV5-4 to TRBJ1-2; 7 bases match TRBD1. This CDR3 contains 15 residues. Germline lookup yields CDR1 SGHNT and CDR2 YYREEE (reference sequence). V shed 0 bases, J shed 4 bases, and the junction held 6 bases outside the gene matches. The CDR3 region is CASSLVDRSLYGYTF. The CDR3 region has the DNA TGTGCCAGCAGCTTGGTGGACAGGAGCCTCTATGGCTACACCTTC.

This clonotype was seen more than once but under ten times. This chain connects TRBV5-1 to TRBJ2-3; no definite D call. This CDR3 is built from 13 residues. Germline CDR1 SGHRS, CDR2 YFSETQ. Trimming left V 0 bases short and J 4 bases short, with 6 bases between. CDR3 nucleotides: TGCGCCAGCAGCTTGGGGATTGCAGATACGCAGTATTTT. Protein: CASSLGIADTQYF.

This clonotype has ten or more counts. The chain links TRBV14 to TRBJ2-5; tentatively, D is TRBD1 or TRBD2 (5 bases each). The V gene lost 3 bases and the J gene lost 4 bases, with 12 bases spanning the gap. The CDR3 is made up of 14 amino acids. The germline V gene has CDR1 SGHDN and CDR2 FVKESK. CDR3 loop: CASSHLLGGETQYF. The CDR3 region has the DNA TGTGCCAGCAGCCACCTTCTTGGGGGAGAGACCCAGTACTTC.

The chain carries TRBV10-3 and TRBJ2-5; D remains unclear. This CDR3 is built from 14 residues. Germline CDR1 ENHRY, CDR2 SYGVKD. V was trimmed by 4 bases and J by 5 bases, leaving 14 bases between them. The CDR3 loop reads CAISVGSYGETQYF. CDR3 DNA sequence: TGTGCCATCAGTGTGGGATCTTACGGGGAGACCCAGTACTTC.